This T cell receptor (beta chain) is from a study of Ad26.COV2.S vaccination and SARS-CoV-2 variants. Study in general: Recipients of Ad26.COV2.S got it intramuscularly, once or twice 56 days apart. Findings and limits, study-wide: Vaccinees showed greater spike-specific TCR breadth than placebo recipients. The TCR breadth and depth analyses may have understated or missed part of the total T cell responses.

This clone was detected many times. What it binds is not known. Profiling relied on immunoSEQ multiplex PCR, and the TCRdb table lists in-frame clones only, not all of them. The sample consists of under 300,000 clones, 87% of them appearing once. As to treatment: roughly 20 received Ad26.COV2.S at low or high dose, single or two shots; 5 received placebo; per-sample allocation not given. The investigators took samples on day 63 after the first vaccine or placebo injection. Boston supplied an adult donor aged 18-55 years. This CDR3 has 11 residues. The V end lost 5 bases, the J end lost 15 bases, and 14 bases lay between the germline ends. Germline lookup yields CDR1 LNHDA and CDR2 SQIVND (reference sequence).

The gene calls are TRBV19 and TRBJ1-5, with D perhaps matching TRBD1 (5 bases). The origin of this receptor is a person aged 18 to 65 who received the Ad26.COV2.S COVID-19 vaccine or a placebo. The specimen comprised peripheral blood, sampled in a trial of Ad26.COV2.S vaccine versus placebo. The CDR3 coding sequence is TGTGCCAGTAGTTTCCCCGGGGGTCGGCATTTT. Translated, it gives CASSFPGGRHF.